One sample yielded the 21 T cell receptor beta chains listed below, sequenced in a study of T cell responses to AZD1222 COVID-19 vaccine. Clones were read by immunoSEQ multiplex PCR, and TCRdb kept only the in-frame ones, dropping some. The sample includes about 120,000 clones, 86% seen only once; the top ten take roughly a sixth. Specimen: peripheral blood, collected 28 days after the second AZD1222 dose. The receptors were gathered from an adult who received the AZD1222 COVID-19 vaccine.

The chain joins TRBV10-1 to TRBJ1-1; 11 nucleotides line up with TRBD1. The V gene end was trimmed by 4 bases and the J gene end by 0 bases; junction bases not matched to a gene: 16. The CDR3 spans 20 residues. Germline CDR1 reads WNHNN; CDR2 reads SYGVQD (reference sequence). The CDR3 loop reads CASSVAFTDRGRRMNTEAFF. CDR3 coding DNA: TGCGCCAGCAGTGTTGCCTTTACGGACAGGGGGCGCAGAATGAACACTGAAGCTTTCTTT.

The chain combines TRBV4-1 with TRBJ2-7; perhaps TRBD1 as D (5 bases). The CDR3 has 16 amino acids. Germline CDR1 reads MGHRA; CDR2 reads YSYEKL. V was cut by 1 base and J by 3 bases, with 16 bases left in between. The CDR3 coding sequence is TGCGCCAGCAGCCAAGTAACAACAGGCCAGTTCTACGAGCAGTACTTC. It codes for CASSQVTTGQFYEQYF.

This sequence joins TRBV18 and TRBJ2-1; TRBD1 aligns across 8 bases. This CDR3 spans 14 amino acids. Germline V gene lookup returns CDR1 KGHSH and CDR2 LQKENI. The trim removed 4 bases at V and 4 bases at J, leaving 3 bases unmatched. The CDR3 is CASSRGQEYNEQFF. In nucleotides, the CDR3 is TGTGCCAGCTCACGGGGACAGGAATACAATGAGCAGTTCTTC.

The chain joins TRBV7-2 to TRBJ2-7; D is uncertain. Germline-derived CDR1 and CDR2 are SGHTA and FQGNSA. This CDR3 is built from 15 residues. With 0 bases removed from V and 4 bases from J, the gap between germline ends came to 13 bases. The CDR3 nucleotides read TGTGCCAGCAGCTTAGCGGCAACGGCCCGGTACGAGCAGTACTTC. Translation gives CASSLAATARYEQYF.

V gene TRBV27 combines with J gene TRBJ1-1; D remains ambiguous. Per the germline V gene, CDR1 is MNHEY and CDR2 is SMNVEV (reference sequence). The CDR3 consists of 13 residues. Trimming took off 11 bases at V and 0 bases at J, with 13 bases between the two ends. CDR3 coding DNA: TGTGCCTCGAGCACCGGGATGAACACTGAAGCTTTCTTT. Protein sequence: CASSTGMNTEAFF.

CDR3 sequence (DNA): TGTGCCAGCCGCGTCCGGGGTGAGGGCTATGGCTACACCTTC. Its protein is CASRVRGEGYGYTF. The chain is built from TRBV2 and TRBJ1-2, with D hard to call. CDR1 and CDR2 from the germline V gene are SNHLY and FYNNEI. The V end lost 8 bases, the J end lost 4 bases, and 17 bases lay between the germline ends. This CDR3 region has 14 residues.

The chain uses TRBV7-9 and TRBJ1-2; no clear D. The CDR3 runs to 13 residues. Germline CDR1 is SEHNR and CDR2 is FQNEAQ (reference sequence). Trimming cost V 2 bases and J 6 bases, with 10 bases left between them. The CDR3 sequence is CASSLREEDGYTF. In DNA, the CDR3 is TGTGCCAGCAGCTTAAGGGAGGAAGATGGCTACACCTTC.

The V gene is TRBV20-1, the J gene TRBJ2-4; the D call may be TRBD1 or TRBD2 (5 bases each). The length of the CDR3 is 11 residues. Germline lookup yields CDR1 DFQATT and CDR2 SNEGSKA (reference sequence). V lost 7 bases and J lost 8, with 12 bases in between. The CDR3 loop reads CSVDMGDIQYF. The CDR3 region has the DNA TGCAGTGTTGATATGGGGGACATTCAGTACTTC.

The J gene is TRBJ2-1, the V gene TRBV5-5; D is undetermined. Germline CDR1 reads SGHKS; CDR2 reads YYEKEE (reference sequence). The V end lost 0 bases, the J end lost 9 bases, and 1 base lay between the germline ends. This CDR3 is built from 10 residues. The CDR3 region is CASSLGEQFF. The CDR3 DNA is TGTGCCAGCAGCTTGGGTGAGCAGTTCTTC.

As regards this clone: A read error may account for a junction end that differs from germline. The chain recombines TRBV6-1 with TRBJ2-7; no clear D gene. This CDR3 has 14 amino acids. Germline lookup yields CDR1 MNHNS and CDR2 SASEGT. The CDR3 nucleotides are TGTGCCAGCAGCGAAGGACCCAGGCTCTACGAGCAGTACTTC. This sequence encodes CASSEGPRLYEQYF.

This chain links TRBV30 with TRBJ2-7; 10 nucleotides align to TRBD2. Per the germline V gene, CDR1 is GTSNPN and CDR2 is SVGIG (reference sequence). This CDR3 spans 15 amino acids. J lost 0 bases, V lost 3 bases, and 5 bases had no gene match. The CDR3 nucleotides are TGTGCCTGGAGCGCTGGACTAGCGGTCTCCTACGAGCAGTACTTC. Protein: CAWSAGLAVSYEQYF.

V gene TRBV7-2 combines with J gene TRBJ1-3; D call uncertain. V gave up 5 bases and J gave up 0 bases, with 11 bases separating them. The CDR3 runs to 15 residues. Germline loops: CDR1 SGHTA, CDR2 FQGNSA. The CDR3 DNA reads as TGTGCCAGCAGCCCCGTGGGCATCTCTGGAAACACCATATATTTT. This sequence encodes CASSPVGISGNTIYF.

This chain joins TRBV6-6 and TRBJ2-3, with 11 bases aligning to TRBD2. The V segment lost 6 bases and the J segment 5 bases; nucleotides outside the gene matches: 13. Germline V gives CDR1 MNHNY, CDR2 SVGAGI (reference sequence). This CDR3 has 17 residues. The CDR3 protein is CASSRSLAGGGRDTQYF. The CDR3 bases are TGTGCCAGCAGCCGAAGCCTAGCGGGAGGTGGTAGAGATACGCAGTATTTT.

The genes are TRBV7-2 and TRBJ2-2, with D hard to call. The CDR3 extends over 15 amino acids. The V end was cut by 1 base, the J end by 0 bases, with 6 bases between. The V gene's germline CDR1 is SGHTA and CDR2 FQGNSA. CDR3 DNA sequence: TGTGCCAGCAGCTTAGTAGCTTCGAACACCGGGGAGCTGTTTTTT. It is translated as CASSLVASNTGELFF.

J is TRBJ1-1 and V is TRBV13, with TRBD1 as a possible D gene (5 bases). Germline V CDR1 and CDR2: PRHDT, FYEKMQ (reference sequence). The CDR3 runs to 16 residues. The ends were cut back, 1 base at V and 4 bases at J, with 16 bases in the middle. Written as DNA, the CDR3 is TGTGCCAGCAGCTTAGAGGGGCCCGGGGGGGTCACTGAAGCTTTCTTT. Its protein is CASSLEGPGGVTEAFF.

The chain links TRBV6-1 to TRBJ2-2; D tentatively reads TRBD1 or TRBD2 (5 bases each). Germline CDR1 MNHNS, CDR2 SASEGT. The CDR3 runs 13 residues. V was shortened by 3 bases and J by 3 bases, with 5 bases between the two germline ends. The CDR3 DNA reads TGTGCCAGCAGTGAGGGGGACACCGGGGAGCTGTTTTTT. This gives the protein CASSEGDTGELFF.

The chain has TRBV6-5 and TRBJ1-1, with D perhaps TRBD1 (6 bases). This CDR3 is built from 13 residues. Per germline, CDR1 MNHEY and CDR2 SVGAGI. The V end lost 6 bases, the J end lost 4 bases, and 12 bases lay between the germline ends. The CDR3 sequence is CASRLDRPTEAFF. As DNA, the CDR3 is TGTGCCAGCAGGTTAGACAGGCCCACTGAAGCTTTCTTT.

This chain links TRBV4-3 with TRBJ2-1, with TRBD2 identical over 9 bases. V shed 0 bases, J shed 7 bases, and the junction held 13 bases outside the gene matches. CDR3 length: 18 amino acids. Germline V gives CDR1 LGHNA, CDR2 YSLEER. Here the CDR3 DNA reads TGCGCCAGCAGCCAAGATCCGGCCGGCGGGGGGGCGTTGAATGAGCAGTTCTTC. Encoded protein: CASSQDPAGGGALNEQFF.

The J gene is TRBJ1-2, the V gene TRBV4-3, with D perhaps matching TRBD1 (5 bases). V dropped 4 bases and J dropped 4 bases, with 25 bases sitting between them. Germline V gene lookup returns CDR1 LGHNA and CDR2 YSLEER. This CDR3 is built from 18 residues. CDR3 bases: TGCGCCAGCAGCCGAACGCAGAGTGGCCGGGGGTTGGGCTATGGCTACACCTTC. Translated: CASSRTQSGRGLGYGYTF.

This sequence joins TRBV7-3 and TRBJ2-3; D gene ambiguous. The V end lost 1 base, the J end lost 4 bases, and 12 bases lay between the germline ends. Germline CDR1 reads SGHTA; CDR2 reads FQGTGA. The CDR3 length is 15 residues. The CDR3 reads CASSLNGIKADTQYF. DNA for the CDR3: TGTGCCAGCAGCTTAAACGGTATCAAAGCAGATACGCAGTATTTT.

Only one count was recorded for this clone. Other nucleotide sequences in the sample specify the same CDR3. The chain employs TRBV6-5 and TRBJ1-2; TRBD1 aligns across 9 bases. The CDR3 has 15 residues. J was trimmed by 4 bases and V by 0 bases; bases with no gene match: 3. Germline V gene data show CDR1 as MNHEY and CDR2 as SVGAGI. The CDR3 DNA reads TGTGCCAGCAGTTACTCCACAGGGGGCTCCTATGGCTACACCTTC. It codes for CASSYSTGGSYGYTF.